A single sample is the source of the 14 T cell receptor beta chains below, sequenced in a study of human T cells and chemical hapten exposure. MiXCR, applied by TCRdb to the RACE reads, yields one record per CDR3 protein. The data show more than 75,000 distinct CDR3 sequences, approximately 8.6% seen once. The time point: healthy volunteer bleed at 6 weeks. Whole blood that had not been fractionated was the source of extracted total RNA. Sequencing used whole blood. The receptors originated from a male donor in good health. Some clones in this sample may be carry-over from other donors' samples.

In its sample, this clonotype was seen many times. This chain joins TRBV29-1 and TRBJ2-5, with D possibly TRBD2 on 5 matching bases. CDR3 length: 13 amino acids. The germline CDR1 and CDR2 sequences are SQVTM and ANQGSEA. With 6 bases removed from V and 2 bases from J, the gap between germline ends came to 13 bases. CDR3 DNA: TGCAGCGTCGAGGGCAGATTACAAGAGACCCAGTACTTC. Encoded protein: CSVEGRLQETQYF.

This clonotype showed up just a few times. The chain is built from TRBV3-1 and TRBJ2-1; D unresolved. The CDR3 extends over 13 amino acids. The V gene lost 0 bases and the J gene lost 12 bases, with 12 bases spanning the gap. Germline CDR1 and CDR2: LGHDT and YNNKEL (reference sequence). CDR3: CASSQDPLMGQFF. For the CDR3, the DNA is TGTGCCAGCAGCCAAGATCCTCTTATGGGGCAGTTCTTC.

This clonotype has ten or more counts. The chain combines TRBV27 with TRBJ1-2; 8 nucleotides match TRBD1. The ends lost 8 bases at V and 3 bases at J; junction bases unmatched: 5. Germline V gene lookup returns CDR1 MNHEY and CDR2 SMNVEV (reference sequence). The CDR3 has 13 residues. The CDR3 DNA sequence: TGTGCCAGCCGGACAGGGAGGGACTATGGCTACACCTTC. Its protein product is CASRTGRDYGYTF.

This clonotype was picked up a small number of times. This rearrangement joins TRBV12-3 or TRBV12-4 to TRBJ1-1; 7 positions match TRBD1. V shed 7 bases and J 7 bases; nucleotides not matched to a gene: 6. The CDR3 is made up of 12 amino acids. CDR3 sequence reads: CASTQTGFEAFF. The CDR3 DNA reads TGTGCCAGCACCCAGACAGGGTTTGAAGCTTTCTTT.

This clonotype showed up just a few times. J is TRBJ1-5 and V is TRBV7-8; 9 bases fit TRBD1. V shed 5 bases and J 6 bases; nucleotides not matched to a gene: 11. The germline V gene has CDR1 SGHVS and CDR2 FQNEAQ. The CDR3 contains 16 residues. The CDR3 protein is CASSLVSGTGSQPQHF. The DNA of the CDR3 is TGTGCCAGCAGCCTAGTCTCCGGGACAGGGAGTCAGCCCCAGCATTTT.

This clonotype occurred a few times. This chain joins TRBV10-3 and TRBJ2-7; D remains unclear. CDR1 and CDR2 (germline): ENHRY, SYGVKD. This CDR3 comprises 11 residues. V lost 2 bases to trimming and J lost 4 bases, with 3 bases between them. CDR3 in DNA: TGTGCCATCAGTGAGCGGTACGAGCAGTACTTC. This translates into CAISERYEQYF.

The genes are TRBV6-2 or TRBV6-3 and TRBJ1-1; D ambiguous. This CDR3 is built from 12 residues. The ends were cut back, 6 bases at V and 3 bases at J, with 8 bases in the middle. Looked up from germline, CDR1 is MNHEY and CDR2 is SVGEGT. The CDR3, as DNA: TGTGCCAGCAGCCCTTCTTACACTGAAGCTTTCTTT. Protein: CASSPSYTEAFF.

The chain links TRBV29-1 to TRBJ2-6; 8 bases align to TRBD1. V lost 3 bases and J lost 1; bases outside the gene matches: 8. Germline-derived CDR1 and CDR2 are SQVTM and ANQGSEA. The CDR3 length is 17 residues. The CDR3 loop is CSVDGQGADSGANVLTF. The CDR3 coding sequence is TGCAGCGTTGACGGGCAGGGGGCTGATTCTGGGGCCAACGTCCTGACTTTC.

At least ten counts were recorded for this clonotype. This chain joins TRBV7-9 and TRBJ2-2; D is ambiguous. The CDR3 spans 12 residues. Germline lookup yields CDR1 SEHNR and CDR2 FQNEAQ (reference sequence). V was clipped by 2 bases and J by 5 bases, with 3 bases between them. Here the CDR3 reads CASSLRTGELFF. DNA for the CDR3: TGTGCCAGCAGCTTACGAACCGGGGAGCTGTTTTTT.

A few counts support this clonotype. V usage is TRBV5-1 and J usage is TRBJ1-1, with D unresolved. V was trimmed by 4 bases and J by 5 bases, leaving 15 bases between them. The germline gives CDR1 SGHRS, CDR2 YFSETQ. This CDR3 is built from 14 residues. DNA for the CDR3: TGCGCCAGCAGCCCCGGCAGCCGGGTGACTGAAGCTTTCTTT. This gives the protein CASSPGSRVTEAFF.

The V call is TRBV7-3, the J call TRBJ2-2; 9 bases match TRBD2. Trimming at V came to 3 bases and at J to 4 bases, leaving 3 bases not matched to a gene. The CDR3 spans 15 residues. CDR1 is SGHTA and CDR2 is FQGTGA in the germline V gene. CDR3 protein: CASSFSGGGTGELFF. The CDR3 DNA sequence: TGTGCCAGCAGCTTTAGCGGGGGTGGCACCGGGGAGCTGTTTTTT.

The V gene is TRBV6-5, the J gene TRBJ1-1; 7 bases match TRBD1. V gave up 6 bases and J gave up 1 base; unmatched junction bases: 5. The length of the CDR3 is 14 residues. From germline, CDR1 is MNHEY and CDR2 SVGAGI. CDR3 sequence: CASSTGVSNTEAFF. CDR3 sequence (DNA): TGTGCCAGCAGCACAGGGGTCTCGAACACTGAAGCTTTCTTT.

This clonotype was detected a few times. The CDR3 sequence: CASSYDRPRAYEQYF. The CDR3 nucleotides are TGTGCCAGCAGTTACGACAGGCCACGGGCCTACGAGCAGTACTTC. The V and J genes are TRBV6-5 and TRBJ2-7; D is possibly TRBD1 (6 bases). This CDR3 has 15 amino acids. Between the trimmed V and J ends, which lost 2 bases and 2 bases, there was a span of 13 bases. The germline V gene has CDR1 MNHEY and CDR2 SVGAGI.

The chain joins TRBV7-2 to TRBJ1-5; 8 bases line up with TRBD1. With V trimmed by 3 bases and J by 3 bases, 4 bases remained unmatched. This CDR3 has 15 amino acids. The V gene's germline CDR1 is SGHTA and CDR2 FQGNSA. CDR3 nucleotides: TGTGCCAGCAGCTTCAGGACAGGGACCAATCAGCCCCAGCATTTT. This gives the protein CASSFRTGTNQPQHF.